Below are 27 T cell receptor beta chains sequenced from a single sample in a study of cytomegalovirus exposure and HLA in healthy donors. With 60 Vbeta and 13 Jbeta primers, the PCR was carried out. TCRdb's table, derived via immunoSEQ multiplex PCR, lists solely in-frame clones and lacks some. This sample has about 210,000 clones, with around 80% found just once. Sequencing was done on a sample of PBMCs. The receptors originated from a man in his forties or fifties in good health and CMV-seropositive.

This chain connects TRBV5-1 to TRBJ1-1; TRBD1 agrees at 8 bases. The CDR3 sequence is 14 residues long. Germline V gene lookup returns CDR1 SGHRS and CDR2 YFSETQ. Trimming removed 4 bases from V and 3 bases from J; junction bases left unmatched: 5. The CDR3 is CASSAQGGDTEAFF. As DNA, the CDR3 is TGCGCCAGCAGCGCACAGGGGGGGGACACTGAAGCTTTCTTT.

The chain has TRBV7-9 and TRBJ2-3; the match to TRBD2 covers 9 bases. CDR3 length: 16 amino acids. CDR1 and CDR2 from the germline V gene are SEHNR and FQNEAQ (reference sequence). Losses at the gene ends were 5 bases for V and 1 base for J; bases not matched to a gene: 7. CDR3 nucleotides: TGTGCCAGCAGCGGAAAGACTAGCGGAGGCACAGATACGCAGTATTTT. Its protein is CASSGKTSGGTDTQYF.

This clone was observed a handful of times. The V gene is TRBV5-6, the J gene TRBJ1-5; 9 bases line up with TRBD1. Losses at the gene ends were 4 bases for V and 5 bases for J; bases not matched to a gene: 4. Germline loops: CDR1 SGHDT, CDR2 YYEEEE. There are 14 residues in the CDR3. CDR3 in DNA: TGTGCCAGCAGCCTGACAGGGGGACATCAGCCCCAGCATTTT. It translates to CASSLTGGHQPQHF.

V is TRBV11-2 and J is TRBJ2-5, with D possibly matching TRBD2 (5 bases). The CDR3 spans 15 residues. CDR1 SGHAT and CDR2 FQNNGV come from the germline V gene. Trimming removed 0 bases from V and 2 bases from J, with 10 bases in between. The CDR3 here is CASSLDVIAQETQYF. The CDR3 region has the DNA TGTGCCAGCAGCTTAGATGTTATAGCGCAAGAGACCCAGTACTTC. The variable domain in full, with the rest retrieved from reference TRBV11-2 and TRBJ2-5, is EAGVAQSPRYKIIEKRQSVAFWCNPISGHATLYWYQQILGQGPKLLIQFQNNGVVDDSQLPKDRFSAERLKGVDSTLKIQPAKLEDSAVYLCASSLDVIAQETQYFGPGTRLLVL.

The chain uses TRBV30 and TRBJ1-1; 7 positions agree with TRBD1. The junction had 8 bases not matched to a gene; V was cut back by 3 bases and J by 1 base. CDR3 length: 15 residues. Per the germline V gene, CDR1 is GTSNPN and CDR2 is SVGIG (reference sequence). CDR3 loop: CAWRPTGSKNTEAFF. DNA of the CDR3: TGTGCCTGGAGGCCGACAGGGAGCAAGAACACTGAAGCTTTCTTT. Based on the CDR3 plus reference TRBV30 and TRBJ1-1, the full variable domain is SQTIHQWPATLVQPVGSPLSLECTVEGTSNPNLYWYRQAAGRGLQLLFYSVGIGQISSEVPQNLSASRPQDRQFILSSKKLLLSDSGFYLCAWRPTGSKNTEAFFGQGTRLTVV.

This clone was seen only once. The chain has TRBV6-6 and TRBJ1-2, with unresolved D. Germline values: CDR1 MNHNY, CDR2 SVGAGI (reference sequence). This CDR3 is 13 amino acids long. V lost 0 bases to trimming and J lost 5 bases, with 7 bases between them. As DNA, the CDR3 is TGTGCCAGCAGTTACTCCACGGGGTATGGCTACACCTTC. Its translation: CASSYSTGYGYTF.

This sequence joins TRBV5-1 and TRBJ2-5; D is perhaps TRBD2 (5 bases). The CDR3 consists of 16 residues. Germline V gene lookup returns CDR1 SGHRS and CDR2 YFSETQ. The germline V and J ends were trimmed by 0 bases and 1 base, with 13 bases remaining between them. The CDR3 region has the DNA TGCGCCAGCAGCTTGGGAGGGCCCCGAGGCCAAGAGACCCAGTACTTC. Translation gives CASSLGGPRGQETQYF.

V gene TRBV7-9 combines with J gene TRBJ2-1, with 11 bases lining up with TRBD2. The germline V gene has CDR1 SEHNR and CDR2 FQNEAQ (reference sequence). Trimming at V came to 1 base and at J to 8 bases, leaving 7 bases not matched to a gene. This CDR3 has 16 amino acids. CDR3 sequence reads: CASSLGRLAGGDEQFF. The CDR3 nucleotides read TGTGCCAGCAGCTTAGGTCGTCTAGCGGGAGGCGATGAGCAGTTCTTC. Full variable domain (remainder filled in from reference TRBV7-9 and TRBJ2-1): DTGVSQNPRHKITKRGQNVTFRCDPISEHNRLYWYRQTLGQGPEFLTYFQNEAQLEKSRLLSDRFSAERPKGSFSTLEIQRTEQGDSAMYLCASSLGRLAGGDEQFFGPGTRLTVL.

In DNA form, the CDR3 reads TGTGCCAGCAGCTCGGAGGCCGAGACAAGGAACAATGAGCAGTTCTTC. This translates into CASSSEAETRNNEQFF. The chain uses TRBV5-6 and TRBJ2-1, with D tentatively TRBD2 (5 bases). V was pared by 3 bases and J by 5 bases, with 18 bases between. The CDR3 consists of 16 residues. From germline, CDR1 is SGHDT and CDR2 YYEEEE. The full variable domain, in which reference TRBV5-6 and TRBJ2-1 provide the parts outside the CDR3, is DAGVTQSPTHLIKTRGQQVTLRCSPKSGHDTVSWYQQALGQGPQFIFQYYEEEERQRGNFPDRFSGHQFPNYSSELNVNALLLGDSALYLCASSSEAETRNNEQFFGPGTRLTVL.

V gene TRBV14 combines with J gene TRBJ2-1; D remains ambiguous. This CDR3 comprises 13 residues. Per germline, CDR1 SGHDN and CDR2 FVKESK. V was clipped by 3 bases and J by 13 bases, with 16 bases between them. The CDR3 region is CASSHGPFAAQFF. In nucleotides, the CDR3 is TGTGCCAGCAGCCATGGGCCCTTTGCCGCTCAGTTCTTC.

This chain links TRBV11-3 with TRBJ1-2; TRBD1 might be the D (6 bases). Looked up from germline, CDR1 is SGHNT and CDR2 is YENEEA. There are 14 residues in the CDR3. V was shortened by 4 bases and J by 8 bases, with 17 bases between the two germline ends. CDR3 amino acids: CASSYPAAGGGYTF. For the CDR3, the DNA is TGTGCCAGCAGCTACCCCGCCGCGGGGGGCGGCTACACCTTC.

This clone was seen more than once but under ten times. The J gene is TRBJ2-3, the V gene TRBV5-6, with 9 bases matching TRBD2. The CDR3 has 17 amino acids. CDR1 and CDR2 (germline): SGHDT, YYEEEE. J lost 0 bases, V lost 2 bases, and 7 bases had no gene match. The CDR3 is CASSLETSGTSTDTQYF. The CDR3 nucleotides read TGTGCCAGCAGCTTAGAGACTAGCGGAACTAGCACAGATACGCAGTATTTT.

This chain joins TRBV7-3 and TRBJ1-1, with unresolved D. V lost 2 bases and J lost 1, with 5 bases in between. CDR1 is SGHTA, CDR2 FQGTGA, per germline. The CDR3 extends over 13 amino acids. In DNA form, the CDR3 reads TGTGCCAGCAGCTTATCAGAGAACACTGAAGCTTTCTTT. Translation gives CASSLSENTEAFF.

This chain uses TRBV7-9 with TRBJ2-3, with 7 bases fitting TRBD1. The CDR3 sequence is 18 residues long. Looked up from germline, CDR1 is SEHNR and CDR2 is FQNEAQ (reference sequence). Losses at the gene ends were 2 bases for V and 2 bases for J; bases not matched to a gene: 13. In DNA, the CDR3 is TGTGCCAGCAGCTTAACTCGACCGAACAGGGGTTTCACAGATACGCAGTATTTT. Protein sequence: CASSLTRPNRGFTDTQYF.

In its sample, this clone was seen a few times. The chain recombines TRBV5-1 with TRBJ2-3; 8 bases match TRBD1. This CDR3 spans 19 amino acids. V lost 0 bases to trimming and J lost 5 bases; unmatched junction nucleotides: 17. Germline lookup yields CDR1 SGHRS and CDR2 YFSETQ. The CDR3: CASSLVLAGGRGQGDTQYF. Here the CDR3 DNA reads TGCGCCAGCAGCTTGGTTCTCGCTGGAGGCAGGGGGCAGGGAGATACGCAGTATTTT.

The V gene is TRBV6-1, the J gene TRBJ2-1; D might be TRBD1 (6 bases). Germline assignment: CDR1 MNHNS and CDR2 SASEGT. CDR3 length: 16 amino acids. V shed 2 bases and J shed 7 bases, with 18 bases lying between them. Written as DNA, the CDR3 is TGTGCCAGCAGTGAACCCGGGACACCCCAGAGGAATGAGCAGTTCTTC. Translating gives CASSEPGTPQRNEQFF.

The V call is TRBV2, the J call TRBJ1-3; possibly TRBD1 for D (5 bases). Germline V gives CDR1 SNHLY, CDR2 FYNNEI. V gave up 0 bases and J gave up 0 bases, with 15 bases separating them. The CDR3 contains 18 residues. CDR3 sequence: CASSEAAGFGSSGNTIYF. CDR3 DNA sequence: TGTGCCAGCAGTGAAGCCGCAGGGTTCGGGAGCTCTGGAAACACCATATATTTT. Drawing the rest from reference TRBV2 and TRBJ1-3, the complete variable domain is EPEVTQTPSHQVTQMGQEVILRCVPISNHLYFYWYRQILGQKVEFLVSFYNNEISEKSEIFDDQFSVERPDGSNFTLKIRSTKLEDSAMYFCASSEAAGFGSSGNTIYFGEGSWLTVV.

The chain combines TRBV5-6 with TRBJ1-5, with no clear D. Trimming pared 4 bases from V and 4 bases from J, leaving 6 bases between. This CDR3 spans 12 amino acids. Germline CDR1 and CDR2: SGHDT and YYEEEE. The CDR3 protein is CASSVYNQPQHF. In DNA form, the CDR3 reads TGTGCCAGCAGCGTATATAATCAGCCCCAGCATTTT.

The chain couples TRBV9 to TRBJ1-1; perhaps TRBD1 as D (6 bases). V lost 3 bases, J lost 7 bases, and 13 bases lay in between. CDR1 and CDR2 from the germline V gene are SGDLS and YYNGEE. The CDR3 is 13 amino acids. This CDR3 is CASSEGVSDEAFF. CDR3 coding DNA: TGTGCCAGCAGCGAGGGGGTATCAGATGAAGCTTTCTTT.

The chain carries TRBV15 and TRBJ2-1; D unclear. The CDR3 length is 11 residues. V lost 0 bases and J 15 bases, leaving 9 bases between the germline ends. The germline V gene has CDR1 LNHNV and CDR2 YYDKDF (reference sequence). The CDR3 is CATSRDSRTFF. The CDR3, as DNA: TGTGCCACCAGCAGAGATAGTCGTACGTTCTTC. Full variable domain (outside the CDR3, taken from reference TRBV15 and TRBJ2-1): DAMVIQNPRYQVTQFGKPVTLSCSQTLNHNVMYWYQQKSSQAPKLLFHYYDKDFNNEADTPDNFQSRRPNTSFCFLDIRSPGLGDTAMYLCATSRDSRTFFGPGTRLTVL.

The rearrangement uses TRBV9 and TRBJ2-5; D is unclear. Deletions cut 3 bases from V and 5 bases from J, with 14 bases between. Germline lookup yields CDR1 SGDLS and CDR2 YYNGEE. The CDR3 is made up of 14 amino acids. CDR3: CASSERGSGETQYF. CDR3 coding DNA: TGTGCCAGCAGCGAGAGAGGAAGTGGGGAGACCCAGTACTTC.

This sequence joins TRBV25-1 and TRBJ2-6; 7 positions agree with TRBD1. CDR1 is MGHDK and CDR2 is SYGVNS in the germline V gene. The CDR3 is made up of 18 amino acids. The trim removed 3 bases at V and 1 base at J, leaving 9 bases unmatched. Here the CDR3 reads CASSDRGPYGSGANVLTF. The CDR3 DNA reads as TGTGCCAGCAGTGATAGGGGGCCTTATGGTTCTGGGGCCAACGTCCTGACTTTC.

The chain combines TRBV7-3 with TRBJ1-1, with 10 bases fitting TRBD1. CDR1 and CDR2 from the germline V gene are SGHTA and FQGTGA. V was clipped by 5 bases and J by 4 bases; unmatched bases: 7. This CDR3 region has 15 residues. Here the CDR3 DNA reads TGTGCCAGCAGCCCCCCGGGACAGGGGCCCACTGAAGCTTTCTTT. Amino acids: CASSPPGQGPTEAFF.

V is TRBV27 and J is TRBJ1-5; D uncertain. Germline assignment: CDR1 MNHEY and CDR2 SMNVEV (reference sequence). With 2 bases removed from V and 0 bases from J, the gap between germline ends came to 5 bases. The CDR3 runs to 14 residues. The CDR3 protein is CASSLEYSNQPQHF. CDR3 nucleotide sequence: TGTGCCAGCAGTTTAGAGTATAGCAATCAGCCCCAGCATTTT.

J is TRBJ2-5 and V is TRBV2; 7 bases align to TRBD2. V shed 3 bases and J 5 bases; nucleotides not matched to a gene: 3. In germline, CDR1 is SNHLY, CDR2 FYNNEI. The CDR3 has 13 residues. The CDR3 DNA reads TGTGCCAGCAGTGACATGGGGGGGGAGACCCAGTACTTC. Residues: CASSDMGGETQYF. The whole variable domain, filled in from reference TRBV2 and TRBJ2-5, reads EPEVTQTPSHQVTQMGQEVILRCVPISNHLYFYWYRQILGQKVEFLVSFYNNEISEKSEIFDDQFSVERPDGSNFTLKIRSTKLEDSAMYFCASSDMGGETQYFGPGTRLLVL.

The CDR3 nucleotides read TGCGCCAGCAGCACCCGGACAGGGTTGGAGCAGTTCTTC. Encoded protein: CASSTRTGLEQFF. This sequence joins TRBV10-1 and TRBJ2-1; TRBD1 aligns across 8 bases. V dropped 6 bases and J dropped 10; count of bases not matched to a gene: 8. CDR1 is WNHNN and CDR2 is SYGVQD in the germline V gene (reference sequence). The CDR3 sequence is 13 residues long.

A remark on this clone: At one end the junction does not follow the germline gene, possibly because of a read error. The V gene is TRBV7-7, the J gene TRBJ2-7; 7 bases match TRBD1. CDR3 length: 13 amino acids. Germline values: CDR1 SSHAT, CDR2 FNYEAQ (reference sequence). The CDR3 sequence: CASSPTGAREQYF. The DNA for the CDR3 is TGTGCTAGCAGCCCAACAGGGGCCCGCGAGCAGTACTTC. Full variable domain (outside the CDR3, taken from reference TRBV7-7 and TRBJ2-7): GAGVSQSPRYKVTKRGQDVTLRCDPISSHATLYWYQQALGQGPEFLTYFNYEAQPDKSGLPSDRFSAERPEGSISTLTIQRTEQRDSAMYRCASSPTGAREQYFGPGTRLTVT.